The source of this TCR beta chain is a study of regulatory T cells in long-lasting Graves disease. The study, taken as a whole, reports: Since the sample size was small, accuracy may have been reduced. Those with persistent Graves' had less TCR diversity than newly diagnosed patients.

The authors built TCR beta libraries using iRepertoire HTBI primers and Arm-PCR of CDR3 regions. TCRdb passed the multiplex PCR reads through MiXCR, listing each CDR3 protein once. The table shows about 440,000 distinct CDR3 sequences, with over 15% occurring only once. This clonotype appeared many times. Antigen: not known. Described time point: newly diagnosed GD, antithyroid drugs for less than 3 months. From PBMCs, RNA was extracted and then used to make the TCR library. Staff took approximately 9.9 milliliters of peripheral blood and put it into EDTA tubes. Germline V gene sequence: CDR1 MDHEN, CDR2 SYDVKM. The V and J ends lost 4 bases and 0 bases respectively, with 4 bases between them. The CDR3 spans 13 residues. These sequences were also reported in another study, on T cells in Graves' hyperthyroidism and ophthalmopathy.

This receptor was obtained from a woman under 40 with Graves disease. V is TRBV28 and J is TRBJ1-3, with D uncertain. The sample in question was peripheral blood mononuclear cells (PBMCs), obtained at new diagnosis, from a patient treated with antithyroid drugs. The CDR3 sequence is CASSWASGNTIYF. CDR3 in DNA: TGTGCCAGCAGTTGGGCCTCTGGAAACACCATATATTTT.